This T cell receptor (beta chain) was captured in a study of OX40 agonist ivuxolimab in advanced cancers. Study-wide background: At doses from 0.01 to 10 mg/kg, patients were given intravenous ivuxolimab every 2 weeks. Partial responses were achieved by three patients, one with hepatocellular carcinoma and two with cutaneous melanoma. Study-wide results and limits: Researchers report that CD8+ T cells had, on average, more expanded clones than CD4+.

Remarks on this clone: Its target is not known.

Data came from immunoSEQ multiplex PCR; TCRdb stores just in-frame clones and leaves some out. The sample holds under 20,000 clones, roughly 74% seen once. Sampling of blood occurred at baseline, cycle 4 day 1, and cycle 7 day 1. This receptor was obtained from an adult with an advanced solid tumor such as melanoma, head and neck, liver or kidney cancer. The specimen comprised CD4+ or CD8+ T cells sorted from blood, sampled in a trial of the OX40 agonist ivuxolimab.

The CDR3 sequence: CASKEGDRDSGNTIYF. In DNA, the CDR3 is TGTGCCAGCAAGGAGGGGGACAGGGACTCTGGAAACACCATATATTTT. This chain links TRBV9 with TRBJ1-3; 9 bases match TRBD1. The CDR3 sequence is 16 residues long. J gave up 0 bases and V 6 bases, and 7 bases lay outside the gene matches. The germline V gene has CDR1 SGDLS and CDR2 YYNGEE. The entire variable domain, with the rest obtained from reference TRBV9 and TRBJ1-3, is as follows: DSGVTQTPKHLITATGQRVTLRCSPRSGDLSVYWYQQSLDQGLQFLIQYYNGEERAKGNILERFSAQQFPDLHSELNLSSLELGDSALYFCASKEGDRDSGNTIYFGEGSWLTVV.